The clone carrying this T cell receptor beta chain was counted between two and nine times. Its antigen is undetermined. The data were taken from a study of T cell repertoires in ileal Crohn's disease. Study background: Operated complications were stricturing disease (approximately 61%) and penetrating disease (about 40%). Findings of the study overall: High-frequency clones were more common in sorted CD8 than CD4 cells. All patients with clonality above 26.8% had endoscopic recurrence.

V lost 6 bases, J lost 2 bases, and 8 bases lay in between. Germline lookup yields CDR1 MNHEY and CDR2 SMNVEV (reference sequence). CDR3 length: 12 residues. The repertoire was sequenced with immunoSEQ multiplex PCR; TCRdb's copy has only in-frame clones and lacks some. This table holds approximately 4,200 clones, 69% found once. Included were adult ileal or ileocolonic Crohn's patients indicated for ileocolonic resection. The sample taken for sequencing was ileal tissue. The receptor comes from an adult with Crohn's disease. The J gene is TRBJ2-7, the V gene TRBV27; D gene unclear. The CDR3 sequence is CASRPDTYEQYF. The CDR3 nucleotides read TGTGCCAGCAGACCAGATACCTACGAGCAGTACTTC.